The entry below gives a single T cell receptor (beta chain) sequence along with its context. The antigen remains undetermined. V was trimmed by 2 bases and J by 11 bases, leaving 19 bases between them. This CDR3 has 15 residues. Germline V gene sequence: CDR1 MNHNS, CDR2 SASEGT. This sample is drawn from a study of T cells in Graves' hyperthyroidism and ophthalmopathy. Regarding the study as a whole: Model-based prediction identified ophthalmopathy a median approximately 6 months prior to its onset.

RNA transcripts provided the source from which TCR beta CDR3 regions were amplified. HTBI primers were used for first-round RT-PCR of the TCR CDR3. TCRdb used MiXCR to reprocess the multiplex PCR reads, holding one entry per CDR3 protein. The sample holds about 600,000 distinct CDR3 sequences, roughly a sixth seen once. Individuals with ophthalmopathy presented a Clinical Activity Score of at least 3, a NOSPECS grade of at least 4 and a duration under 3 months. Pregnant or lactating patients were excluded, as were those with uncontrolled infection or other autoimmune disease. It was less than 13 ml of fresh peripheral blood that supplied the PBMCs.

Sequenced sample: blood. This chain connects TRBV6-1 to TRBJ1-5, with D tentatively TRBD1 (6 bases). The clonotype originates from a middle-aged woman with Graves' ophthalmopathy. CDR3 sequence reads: CASSENLLRGGAQHF. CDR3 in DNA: TGTGCCAGCAGTGAAAACTTGCTCCGAGGGGGAGCCCAGCATTTT.